Each of the 20 T cell receptor beta chains below was sequenced from the same sample in a study of T cells in Graves' hyperthyroidism and ophthalmopathy. The investigators amplified TCR beta CDR3 regions from RNA transcripts. RT-PCR in the first round (using the HTBI primer set) targeted the TCR CDR3. TCRdb called the multiplex PCR reads again in MiXCR, with one record for every CDR3 protein. In the table there are under 300,000 distinct CDR3 sequences, more than 12% of which are singletons. Sequencing input: blood. The receptors were gathered from a woman in her thirties or forties with Graves' hyperthyroidism that later progressed to Graves' ophthalmopathy.

The sample holds a few counts of this clonotype. This chain uses TRBV15 with TRBJ2-5; the match to TRBD2 covers 8 bases. This CDR3 region has 16 residues. V lost 5 bases and J lost 5; bases outside the gene matches: 13. Per germline, CDR1 LNHNV and CDR2 YYDKDF (reference sequence). The CDR3 nucleotides read TGTGCCACCAGCTCGGGCAGGGGCGGGGGGAGTGAGACCCAGTACTTC. Its translation: CATSSGRGGGSETQYF.

The sample holds many counts of this clonotype. CDR3 amino acids: CASRRDYFTGELFF. In nucleotides, the CDR3 is TGTGCCAGCAGGCGGGACTACTTCACCGGGGAGCTGTTTTTT. V usage is TRBV6-1 and J usage is TRBJ2-2; 7 bases agree with TRBD2. Germline CDR1 MNHNS, CDR2 SASEGT. V trimming: 6 bases; J trimming: 4 bases; junction bases outside the gene matches: 5. This CDR3 is built from 14 residues.

The V gene is TRBV28, the J gene TRBJ1-2, with 9 nucleotides matching TRBD1. Trimming removed 4 bases from V and 8 bases from J; junction bases left unmatched: 20. Germline loops: CDR1 MDHEN, CDR2 SYDVKM. The CDR3 runs to 18 residues. CDR3 region: CASSSPNPYGQGNQGYTF. CDR3 bases: TGTGCCAGCAGTTCCCCTAACCCATATGGACAGGGGAATCAAGGCTACACCTTC.

This clonotype was seen at least ten times. The rearrangement joins TRBV6-1 to TRBJ2-1, with D unclear. In germline, CDR1 is MNHNS, CDR2 SASEGT. The V end lost 1 base, the J end lost 8 bases, and 18 bases lay between the germline ends. The CDR3 length is 16 residues. Here the CDR3 DNA reads TGTGCCAGCAGTGAAGTATGGTTGGTTGCTGAGGATGAGCAGTTCTTC. This gives the protein CASSEVWLVAEDEQFF.

At least ten counts were recorded for this clonotype. The chain combines TRBV5-6 with TRBJ1-6; D gene uncertain. CDR1 is SGHDT and CDR2 is YYEEEE in the germline V gene. Deletions cut 4 bases from V and 10 bases from J, with 18 bases between. This CDR3 spans 15 amino acids. Written as DNA, the CDR3 is TGTGCCAGCAGCCCATACCTTACGACGGAATCACCCCTCCACTTT. Protein sequence: CASSPYLTTESPLHF.

This clonotype appeared many times. DNA of the CDR3: TGTGCCAGCAGTTTGCCAGGGTACCACGAGCAGTACTTC. This gives the protein CASSLPGYHEQYF. V is TRBV28 and J is TRBJ2-7; possible D gene TRBD1, 5 bases. The CDR3 length is 13 residues. CDR1 MDHEN and CDR2 SYDVKM come from the germline V gene. The germline V and J ends were trimmed by 3 bases and 5 bases, with 11 bases remaining between them.

This clonotype was seen repeatedly, ten times or more. V is TRBV5-1 and J is TRBJ2-2; the D gene is possibly TRBD2 (5 bases). V was pared by 0 bases and J by 1 base, with 10 bases between. This CDR3 is built from 16 residues. Per the germline V gene, CDR1 is SGHRS and CDR2 is YFSETQ. The CDR3 DNA sequence: TGCGCCAGCAGCTTGGGACTACTCCAGAACACCGGGGAGCTGTTTTTT. Translation: CASSLGLLQNTGELFF.

This clonotype was recorded a few times. A much bigger clone sits one base away, suggesting this may be a read error. The J gene is TRBJ1-1, the V gene TRBV19; a weak D match, TRBD1 (5 bases). Looked up from germline, CDR1 is LNHDA and CDR2 is SQIVND (reference sequence). V dropped 3 bases and J dropped 3 bases, with 5 bases sitting between them. The CDR3 runs to 12 residues. DNA for the CDR3: TGTGCCAGTAGTATGGGGGACACTGAAGCTTTCTTT. The encoded protein is CASSMGDTEAFF.

CDR3 sequence reads: CAISPLGGTSGRAYEQYF. The CDR3 DNA is TGTGCCATCAGTCCCCTTGGGGGGACTAGCGGGAGAGCGTACGAGCAGTACTTC. The chain recombines TRBV10-3 with TRBJ2-7; 14 nucleotides line up with TRBD2. The CDR3 is made up of 18 amino acids. The V and J ends lost 5 bases and 4 bases, in that order; junction bases with no gene match: 13. Germline values: CDR1 ENHRY, CDR2 SYGVKD.

This chain links TRBV6-5 with TRBJ2-6; D is perhaps TRBD1 or TRBD2 (5 bases each). V lost 0 bases, J lost 1 base, and 13 bases lay in between. CDR3 length: 18 amino acids. Germline-derived CDR1 and CDR2 are MNHEY and SVGAGI. The CDR3 DNA is TGTGCCAGCAGTTACTCGCCGGGGCCCATATCTGGGGCCAACGTCCTGACTTTC. As protein: CASSYSPGPISGANVLTF.

This clonotype was found many times. The chain uses TRBV6-2 or TRBV6-3 and TRBJ2-7; tentatively, D is TRBD1 (6 bases). The CDR3 spans 14 residues. V lost 3 bases, J lost 1 base, and 10 bases lay in between. Germline V gene data show CDR1 as MNHEY and CDR2 as SVGEGT. CDR3 protein: CASSYGGGSYEQYF. The CDR3 nucleotides read TGTGCCAGCAGTTATGGGGGCGGATCCTACGAGCAGTACTTC.

In this sample, this clonotype turned up a few times. The chain links TRBV4-1 to TRBJ2-6, with D possibly matching TRBD1 (6 bases). The CDR3 spans 16 residues. The germline gives CDR1 MGHRA, CDR2 YSYEKL. Trimming shortened V by 2 bases and J by 2 bases, and 10 bases separated the two germline ends. The CDR3 region is CASSQPGDPGANVLTF. CDR3 coding DNA: TGCGCCAGCAGCCAACCAGGGGACCCTGGGGCCAACGTCCTGACTTTC.

This clonotype occurred many times. This sequence joins TRBV7-9 and TRBJ2-7, with TRBD2 as a possible D gene (5 bases). The germline V gene has CDR1 SEHNR and CDR2 FQNEAQ (reference sequence). The germline V and J ends were trimmed by 2 bases and 4 bases, with 15 bases remaining between them. CDR3 length: 15 residues. CDR3 region: CASSLPYPEGYEQYF. CDR3 coding DNA: TGTGCCAGCAGCTTACCTTACCCTGAGGGTTACGAGCAGTACTTC.

A note on this clonotype: A much larger clone differs by one base, so this may be a read error. The CDR3 nucleotides read TGTGCCAGCAGTTTACTCATCGACCGCGGACAGGACTACGAGCAGTACTTC. Translated: CASSLLIDRGQDYEQYF. V usage is TRBV28 and J usage is TRBJ2-7; 7 bases are a match to TRBD1. Germline V gives CDR1 MDHEN, CDR2 SYDVKM. The ends lost 2 bases at V and 3 bases at J; junction bases unmatched: 13. The CDR3 is 17 residues long.

Many counts were recorded for this clonotype. This rearrangement joins TRBV10-3 to TRBJ2-3; possible D gene TRBD2, 6 bases. The germline V and J ends were trimmed by 0 bases and 2 bases, with 9 bases remaining between them. This CDR3 comprises 15 residues. Per the germline V gene, CDR1 is ENHRY and CDR2 is SYGVKD. This CDR3 is CAISESWRVTDTQYF. DNA for the CDR3: TGTGCCATCAGTGAGTCGTGGAGGGTCACAGATACGCAGTATTTT.

This clonotype has at least ten counts. The V gene is TRBV11-2, the J gene TRBJ2-1; TRBD1 matches at 9 bases. The CDR3 runs 17 residues. V lost 5 bases and J lost 0; bases outside the gene matches: 8. Germline V CDR1 and CDR2: SGHAT, FQNNGV. In nucleotides, the CDR3 is TGTGCCAGCAGCCAGGGACAGGGTGCCTACTCCTACAATGAGCAGTTCTTC. Translating it yields CASSQGQGAYSYNEQFF.

This clonotype was counted many times. The chain couples TRBV20-1 to TRBJ2-3; D ambiguous. The CDR3 covers 11 residues. V dropped 5 bases and J dropped 5 bases, with 8 bases sitting between them. Germline loops: CDR1 DFQATT, CDR2 SNEGSKA (reference sequence). CDR3: CSAHSGDTQYF. The CDR3, as DNA: TGCAGTGCTCATAGTGGAGATACGCAGTATTTT.

This clonotype was seen at least ten times. This chain joins TRBV10-2 and TRBJ1-1; D remains unclear. With 2 bases removed from V and 1 base from J, the gap between germline ends came to 11 bases. In germline, CDR1 is WSHSY, CDR2 SAAADI. The CDR3 length is 15 residues. The CDR3 nucleotides are TGCGCCAGCAGTGAGCTTTACAGAGGGAACACTGAAGCTTTCTTT. The encoded protein is CASSELYRGNTEAFF.

As regards this clonotype: Just one base apart from a much larger clone, this may be a read error. The chain combines TRBV28 with TRBJ2-7, with D perhaps assigned TRBD1 or TRBD2 (5 bases each). The CDR3 sequence is 14 residues long. Germline-derived CDR1 and CDR2 are MDHEN and SYDVKM. V was clipped by 5 bases and J by 4 bases, with 15 bases between them. This CDR3 reads CASSPGAGSYEQYF. In DNA form, the CDR3 reads TGTGCCAGCAGTCCCGGGGCAGGGAGTTACGAGCAGTACTTC.

This clonotype was detected many times. The J gene is TRBJ2-7, the V gene TRBV12-3 or TRBV12-4; TRBD2 is a possible D gene (5 bases). V lost 2 bases and J lost 3, with 8 bases in between. The CDR3 spans 13 residues. CDR3 sequence: CASSLIGGYEQYF. CDR3 nucleotides: TGTGCCAGCAGTTTAATAGGAGGCTACGAGCAGTACTTC.